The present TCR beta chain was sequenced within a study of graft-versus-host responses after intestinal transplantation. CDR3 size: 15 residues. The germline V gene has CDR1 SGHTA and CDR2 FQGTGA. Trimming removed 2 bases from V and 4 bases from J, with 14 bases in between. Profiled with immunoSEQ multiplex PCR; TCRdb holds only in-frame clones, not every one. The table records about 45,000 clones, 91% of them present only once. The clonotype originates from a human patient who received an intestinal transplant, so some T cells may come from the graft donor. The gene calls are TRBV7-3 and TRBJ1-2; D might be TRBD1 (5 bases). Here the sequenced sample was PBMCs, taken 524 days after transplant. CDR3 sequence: CASSLDPGPGYGYTF. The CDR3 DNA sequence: TGTGCCAGCAGCTTAGATCCGGGACCGGGCTATGGCTACACCTTC.